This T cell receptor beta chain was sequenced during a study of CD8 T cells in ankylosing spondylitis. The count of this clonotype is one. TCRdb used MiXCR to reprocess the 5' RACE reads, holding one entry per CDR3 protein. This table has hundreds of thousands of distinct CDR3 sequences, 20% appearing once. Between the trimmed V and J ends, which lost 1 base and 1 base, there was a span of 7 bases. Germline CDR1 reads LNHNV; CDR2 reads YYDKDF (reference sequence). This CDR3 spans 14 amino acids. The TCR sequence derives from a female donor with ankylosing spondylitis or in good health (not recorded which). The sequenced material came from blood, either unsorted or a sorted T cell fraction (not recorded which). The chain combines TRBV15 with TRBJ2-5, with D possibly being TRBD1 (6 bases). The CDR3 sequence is CATSRGQAQETQYF. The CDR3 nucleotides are TGTGCCACCAGCAGAGGACAGGCCCAAGAGACCCAGTACTTC.